This T cell receptor (beta chain) emerged from a study of blood T cell repertoires in COVID-19. Trimming stripped 6 bases from V and 3 bases from J, with 6 bases between. CDR3 length equals 11 residues. Germline CDR1 and CDR2: MGHDK and SYGVNS. The protocol was immunoSEQ multiplex PCR, while the TCRdb copy is restricted to in-frame clones and leaves out a portion. Of some 95,000 clones listed, 91% are singletons. Material for sequencing was peripheral blood. The TCR sequence derives from a human donor with active COVID-19. The donor label of this sample is uncertain. This chain joins TRBV25-1 and TRBJ2-7, with D hard to call. The CDR3 DNA reads TGTGCCAGCAGCCCAGGCTACGAGCAGTACTTC. Its translation is CASSPGYEQYF.